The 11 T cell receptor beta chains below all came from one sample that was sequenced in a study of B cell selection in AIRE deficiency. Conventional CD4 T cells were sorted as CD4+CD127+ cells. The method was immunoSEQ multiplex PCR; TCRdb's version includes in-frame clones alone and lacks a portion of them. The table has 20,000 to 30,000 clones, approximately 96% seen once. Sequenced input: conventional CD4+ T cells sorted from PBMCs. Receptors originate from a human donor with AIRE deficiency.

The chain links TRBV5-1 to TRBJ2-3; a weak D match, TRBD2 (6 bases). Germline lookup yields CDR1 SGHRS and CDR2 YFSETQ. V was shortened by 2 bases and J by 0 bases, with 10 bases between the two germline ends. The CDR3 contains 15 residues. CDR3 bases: TGCGCCAGCAGCTTCGGGGACTCTAGCACAGATACGCAGTATTTT. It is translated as CASSFGDSSTDTQYF.

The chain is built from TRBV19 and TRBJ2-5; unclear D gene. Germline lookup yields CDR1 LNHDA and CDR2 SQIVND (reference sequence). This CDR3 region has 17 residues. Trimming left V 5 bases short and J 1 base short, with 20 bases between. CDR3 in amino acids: CASSSILASEIQETQYF. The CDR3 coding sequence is TGTGCCAGTAGTTCCATATTGGCCTCGGAAATCCAAGAGACCCAGTACTTC.

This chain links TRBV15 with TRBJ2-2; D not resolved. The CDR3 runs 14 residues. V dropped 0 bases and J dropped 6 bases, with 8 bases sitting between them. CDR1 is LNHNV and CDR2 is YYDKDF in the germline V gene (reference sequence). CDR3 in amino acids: CATSRDSWPGELFF. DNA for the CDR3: TGTGCCACCAGCAGAGATAGCTGGCCCGGGGAGCTGTTTTTT.

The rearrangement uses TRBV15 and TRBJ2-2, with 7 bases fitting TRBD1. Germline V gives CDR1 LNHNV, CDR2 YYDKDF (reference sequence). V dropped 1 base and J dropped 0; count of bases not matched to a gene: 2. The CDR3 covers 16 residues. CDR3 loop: CATSRAGTANTGELFF. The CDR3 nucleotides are TGTGCCACCAGCAGAGCCGGGACAGCGAACACCGGGGAGCTGTTTTTT.

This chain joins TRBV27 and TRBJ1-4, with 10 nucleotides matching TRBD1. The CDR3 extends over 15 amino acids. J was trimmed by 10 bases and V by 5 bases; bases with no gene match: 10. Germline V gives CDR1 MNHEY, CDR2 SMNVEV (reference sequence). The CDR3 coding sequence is TGTGCCAGCAGTACACTCCGGGACAGGGGCGGAAAACTGTTTTTT. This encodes CASSTLRDRGGKLFF.

The CDR3: CASSLFGQGPSRPEQYF. CDR3 bases: TGTGCCAGCAGCTTATTCGGACAGGGTCCTTCGCGGCCCGAGCAGTACTTC. The V call is TRBV7-2, the J call TRBJ2-7; the match to TRBD1 covers 8 bases. Trimming cost V 2 bases and J 6 bases; bases outside gene matches: 15. The CDR3 has 17 residues. CDR1 is SGHTA and CDR2 is FQGNSA in the germline V gene.

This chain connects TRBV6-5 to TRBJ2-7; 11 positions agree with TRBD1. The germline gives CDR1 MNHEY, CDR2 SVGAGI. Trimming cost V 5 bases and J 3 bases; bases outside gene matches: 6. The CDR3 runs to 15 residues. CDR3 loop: CASSPVGQGDYEQYF. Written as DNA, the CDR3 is TGTGCCAGCAGTCCAGTGGGACAGGGGGACTACGAGCAGTACTTC.

The CDR3, as DNA: TGTGCCAGCAGATTAGGACAGGGGTACACTGAAGCTTTCTTT. It translates to CASRLGQGYTEAFF. The V call is TRBV28, the J call TRBJ1-1; 9 nucleotides align to TRBD1. The V segment lost 6 bases and the J segment 3 bases; nucleotides outside the gene matches: 5. Germline CDR1 and CDR2: MDHEN and SYDVKM. The CDR3 spans 14 residues.

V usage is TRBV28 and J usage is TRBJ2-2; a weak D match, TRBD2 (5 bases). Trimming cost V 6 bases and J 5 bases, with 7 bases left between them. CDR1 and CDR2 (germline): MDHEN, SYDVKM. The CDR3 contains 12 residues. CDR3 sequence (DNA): TGTGCCAGCAGGAGGGTGACCGGGGAGCTGTTTTTT. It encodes CASRRVTGELFF.

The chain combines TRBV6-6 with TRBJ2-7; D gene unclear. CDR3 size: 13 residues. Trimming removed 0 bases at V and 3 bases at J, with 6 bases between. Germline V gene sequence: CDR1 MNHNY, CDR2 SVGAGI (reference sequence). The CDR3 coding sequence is TGTGCCAGCAGTTACTCGACCAACTACGAGCAGTACTTC. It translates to CASSYSTNYEQYF.

The CDR3 region has the DNA TGTGCCAGCAGCTTGTCCCGGGGGACCTCCCAAGAGACCCAGTACTTC. Translated: CASSLSRGTSQETQYF. The chain is built from TRBV11-2 and TRBJ2-5, with D perhaps TRBD2 (6 bases). Germline-derived CDR1 and CDR2 are SGHAT and FQNNGV. The CDR3 contains 16 residues. Trimming stripped 3 bases from V and 1 base from J, with 15 bases between.